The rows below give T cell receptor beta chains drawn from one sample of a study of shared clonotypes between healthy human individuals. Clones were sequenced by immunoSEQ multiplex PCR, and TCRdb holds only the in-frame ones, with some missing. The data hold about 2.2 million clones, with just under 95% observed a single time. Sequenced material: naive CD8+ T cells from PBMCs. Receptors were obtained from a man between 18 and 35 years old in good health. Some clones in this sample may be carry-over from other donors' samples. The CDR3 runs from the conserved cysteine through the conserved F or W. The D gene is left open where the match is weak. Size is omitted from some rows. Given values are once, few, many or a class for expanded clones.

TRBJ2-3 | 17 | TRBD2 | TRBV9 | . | TGTGCCAGCAGCCCTCATGGTACGGGAGGCGTTTCAGATACGCAGTATTTT | CASSPHGTGGVSDTQYF
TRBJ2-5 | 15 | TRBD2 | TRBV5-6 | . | TGTGCCAGCAGCTTCGCTAGCGGGAGGGGTGAGACCCAGTACTTC | CASSFASGRGETQYF
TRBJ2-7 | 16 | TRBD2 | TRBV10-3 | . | TGTGCCATCAGCAGCCCCCCCAGCGGGAGGGCCGACGAGCAGTACTTC | CAISSPPSGRADEQYF
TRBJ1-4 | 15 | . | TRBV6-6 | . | TGTGCCAGCAGTTACGCAGGGGTTGTAGGGGAAAAACTGTTTTTT | CASSYAGVVGEKLFF
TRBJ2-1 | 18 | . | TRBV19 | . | TGTGCCAGTAGTATAAGGGGTGCTAGTGTCCCGCCATACAATGAGCAGTTCTTC | CASSIRGASVPPYNEQFF
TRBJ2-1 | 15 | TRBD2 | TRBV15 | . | TGTGCCACCAGCGGCGGGACTAGCGGGATCAATGAGCAGTTCTTC | CATSGGTSGINEQFF
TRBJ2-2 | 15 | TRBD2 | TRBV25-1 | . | TGTGCCAGCAGTGAACGGGAGGAGGACACCGGGGAGCTGTTTTTT | CASSEREEDTGELFF
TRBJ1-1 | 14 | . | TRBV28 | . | TGTGCCAGCAGTTTGTGGGGGGAGGACACTGAAGCTTTCTTT | CASSLWGEDTEAFF
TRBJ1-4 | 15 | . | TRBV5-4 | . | TGTGCCAGCAGCGTAACACAGGGCCTTAATGAAAAACTGTTTTTT | CASSVTQGLNEKLFF
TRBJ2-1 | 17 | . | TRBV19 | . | TGTGCCAGTAAGGGGACAAAGGGAGAGATTTCAGACAATGAGCAGTTCTTC | CASKGTKGEISDNEQFF
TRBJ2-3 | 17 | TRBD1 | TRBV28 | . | TGTGCCAGCAGTCTATTACAGGGGGAATACTACACAGATACGCAGTATTTT | CASSLLQGEYYTDTQYF
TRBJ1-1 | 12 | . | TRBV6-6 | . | TGTGCCAGCATAGGGAACATACTTGAAGCTTTCTTT | CASIGNILEAFF
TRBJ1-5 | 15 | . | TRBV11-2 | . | TGTGCCAGCAGCTTAGGGGCCGCCGGCAATCAGCCCCAGCATTTT | CASSLGAAGNQPQHF
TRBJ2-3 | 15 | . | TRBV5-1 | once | TGCGCCAGCAGCTTGAGGGGAGCGAGCACAGATACGCAGTATTTT | CASSLRGASTDTQYF
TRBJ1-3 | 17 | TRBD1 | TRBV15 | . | TGTGCCACCAGCCTTCGCTCGTCGACAGGGGCTGGAAACACCATATATTTT | CATSLRSSTGAGNTIYF
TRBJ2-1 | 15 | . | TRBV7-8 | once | TGTGCCAGCAGCTTAGGGCAGGGTGTAGTCCATGAGCAGTTCTTC | CASSLGQGVVHEQFF
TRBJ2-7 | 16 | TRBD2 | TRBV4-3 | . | TGCGCCAGCAGCCCCCAACCTAGCGGGAGGGCCGACGAGCAGTACTTC | CASSPQPSGRADEQYF